The T cell receptor beta chain described here comes from a study of PD-L1 blockade in urothelial cancer. Time point described: peripheral blood 6 weeks after treatment start. This clone has more than one count but fewer than ten. TCRdb's table, derived via immunoSEQ multiplex PCR, lists solely in-frame clones and lacks some. The sample holds more than 60,000 clones, about nine tenths seen once. The clonotype comes from a man aged 60 to 75 with urothelial cancer. The source material was PBMCs, sampled around atezolizumab (anti-PD-L1) treatment.

CDR3 protein: CASSDGQGLTYEQYF. Here the CDR3 DNA reads TGTGCCAGCTCAGACGGACAGGGTTTAACGTACGAGCAGTACTTC. The rearrangement joins TRBV18 to TRBJ2-7; 8 bases agree with TRBD1. CDR3 length: 15 residues. V trimming: 5 bases; J trimming: 4 bases; junction bases outside the gene matches: 10. Germline V CDR1 and CDR2: KGHSH, LQKENI.